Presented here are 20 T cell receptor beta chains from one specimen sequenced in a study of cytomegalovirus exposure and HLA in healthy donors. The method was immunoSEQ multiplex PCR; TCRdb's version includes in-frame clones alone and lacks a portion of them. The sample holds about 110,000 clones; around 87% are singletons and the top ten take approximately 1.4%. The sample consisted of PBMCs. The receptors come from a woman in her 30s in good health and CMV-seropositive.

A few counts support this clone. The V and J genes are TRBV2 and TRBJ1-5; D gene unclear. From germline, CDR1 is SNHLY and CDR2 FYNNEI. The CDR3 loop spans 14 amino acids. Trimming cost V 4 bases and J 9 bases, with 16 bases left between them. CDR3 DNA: TGTGCCAGCAGTGGGACGGGGAAATTTGCGCCCCAGCATTTT. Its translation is CASSGTGKFAPQHF.

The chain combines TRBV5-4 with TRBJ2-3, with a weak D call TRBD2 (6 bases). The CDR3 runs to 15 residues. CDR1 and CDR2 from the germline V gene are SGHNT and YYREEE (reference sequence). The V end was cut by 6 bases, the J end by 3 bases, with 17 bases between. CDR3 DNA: TGTGCCAGCAATCGCTGGGGGGAAATGACAGATACGCAGTATTTT. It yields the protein CASNRWGEMTDTQYF.

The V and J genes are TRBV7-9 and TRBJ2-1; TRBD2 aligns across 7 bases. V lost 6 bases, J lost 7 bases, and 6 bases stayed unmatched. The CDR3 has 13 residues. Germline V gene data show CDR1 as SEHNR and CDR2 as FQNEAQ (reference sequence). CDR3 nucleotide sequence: TGTGCCAGCAGTTTTGCGGGAGAAAATGAGCAGTTCTTC. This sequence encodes CASSFAGENEQFF. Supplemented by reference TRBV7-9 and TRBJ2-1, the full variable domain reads DTGVSQNPRHKITKRGQNVTFRCDPISEHNRLYWYRQTLGQGPEFLTYFQNEAQLEKSRLLSDRFSAERPKGSFSTLEIQRTEQGDSAMYLCASSFAGENEQFFGPGTRLTVL.

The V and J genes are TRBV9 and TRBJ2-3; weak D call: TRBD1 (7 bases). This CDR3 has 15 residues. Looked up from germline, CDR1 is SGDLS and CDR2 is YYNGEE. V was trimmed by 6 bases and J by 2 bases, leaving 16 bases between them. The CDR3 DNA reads TGTGCCAGCACCCGCTCAGGGGGGTTCACAGATACGCAGTATTTT. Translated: CASTRSGGFTDTQYF. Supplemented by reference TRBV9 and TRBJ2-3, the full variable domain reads DSGVTQTPKHLITATGQRVTLRCSPRSGDLSVYWYQQSLDQGLQFLIQYYNGEERAKGNILERFSAQQFPDLHSELNLSSLELGDSALYFCASTRSGGFTDTQYFGPGTRLTVL.

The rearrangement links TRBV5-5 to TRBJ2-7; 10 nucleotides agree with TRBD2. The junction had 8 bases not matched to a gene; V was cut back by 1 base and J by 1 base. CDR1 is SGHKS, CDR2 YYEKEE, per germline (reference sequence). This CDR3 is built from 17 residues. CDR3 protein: CASSLISAGGPSYEQYF. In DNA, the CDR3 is TGTGCCAGCAGCTTGATCTCAGCGGGAGGGCCATCCTACGAGCAGTACTTC.

The CDR3 loop is CASSIGSSYNSPLHF. The CDR3 DNA reads as TGTGCCAGTAGTATTGGCAGCTCCTATAATTCACCCCTCCACTTT. This chain joins TRBV19 and TRBJ1-6; D gene uncertain. V lost 3 bases, J lost 0 bases, and 6 bases lay in between. The CDR3 sequence is 15 residues long. Per the germline V gene, CDR1 is LNHDA and CDR2 is SQIVND (reference sequence).

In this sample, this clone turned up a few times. CDR3 residues: CASSYRQGNSPLHF. CDR3 DNA sequence: TGTGCCAGCAGTTACCGACAGGGTAATTCACCCCTCCACTTT. The chain joins TRBV6-6 to TRBJ1-6; 7 bases are a match to TRBD1. This CDR3 region has 14 residues. With V trimmed by 2 bases and J by 6 bases, 1 base remained unmatched. CDR1 and CDR2 (germline): MNHNY, SVGAGI (reference sequence).

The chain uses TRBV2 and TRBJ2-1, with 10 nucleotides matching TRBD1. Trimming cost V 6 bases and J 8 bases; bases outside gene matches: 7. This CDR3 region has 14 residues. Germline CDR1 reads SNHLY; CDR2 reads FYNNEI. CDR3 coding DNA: TGTGCCAGCAGGAGGACAGGGGGTTGGGATGAGCAGTTCTTC. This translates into CASRRTGGWDEQFF.

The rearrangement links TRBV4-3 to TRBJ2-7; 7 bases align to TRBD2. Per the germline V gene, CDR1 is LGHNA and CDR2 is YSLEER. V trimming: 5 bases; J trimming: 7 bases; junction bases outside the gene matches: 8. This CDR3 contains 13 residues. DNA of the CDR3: TGCGCCAGCAGCACGCAGCGGGGTCGGGAGCAGTACTTC. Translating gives CASSTQRGREQYF.

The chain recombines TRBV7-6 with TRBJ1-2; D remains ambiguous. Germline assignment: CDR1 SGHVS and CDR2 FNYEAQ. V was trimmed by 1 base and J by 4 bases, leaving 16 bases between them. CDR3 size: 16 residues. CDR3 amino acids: CASSLGTAEGLYGYTF. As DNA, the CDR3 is TGTGCCAGCAGCTTAGGAACTGCAGAGGGCCTCTATGGCTACACCTTC. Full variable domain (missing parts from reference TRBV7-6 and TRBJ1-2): GAGVSQSPRYKVTKRGQDVALRCDPISGHVSLYWYRQALGQGPEFLTYFNYEAQQDKSGLPNDRFSAERPEGSISTLTIQRTEQRDSAMYRCASSLGTAEGLYGYTFGSGTRLTVV.

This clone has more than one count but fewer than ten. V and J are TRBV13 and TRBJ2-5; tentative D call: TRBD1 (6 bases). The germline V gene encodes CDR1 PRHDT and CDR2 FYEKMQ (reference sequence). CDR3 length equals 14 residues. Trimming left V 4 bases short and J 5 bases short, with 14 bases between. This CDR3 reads CASSYRTGTETQYF. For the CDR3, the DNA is TGTGCCAGCAGCTACAGAACAGGGACCGAGACCCAGTACTTC.

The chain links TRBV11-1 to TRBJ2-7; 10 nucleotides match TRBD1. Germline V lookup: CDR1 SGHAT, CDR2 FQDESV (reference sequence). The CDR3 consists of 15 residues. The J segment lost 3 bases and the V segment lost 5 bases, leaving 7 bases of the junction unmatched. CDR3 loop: CASSQGTGAYYEQYF. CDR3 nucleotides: TGTGCCAGCAGCCAGGGGACAGGGGCTTACTACGAGCAGTACTTC.

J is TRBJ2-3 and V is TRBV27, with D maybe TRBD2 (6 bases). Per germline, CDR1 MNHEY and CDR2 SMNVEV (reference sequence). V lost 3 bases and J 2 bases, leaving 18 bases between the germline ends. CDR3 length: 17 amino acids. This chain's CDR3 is CASSLKDYPAHTDTQYF. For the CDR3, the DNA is TGTGCCAGCAGTTTGAAGGACTATCCCGCACACACAGATACGCAGTATTTT.

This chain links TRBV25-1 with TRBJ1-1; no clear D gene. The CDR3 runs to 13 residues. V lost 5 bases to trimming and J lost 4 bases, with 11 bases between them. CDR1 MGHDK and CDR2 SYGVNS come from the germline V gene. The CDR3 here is CASSRIAGTEAFF. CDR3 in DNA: TGTGCCAGCAGTCGAATAGCTGGCACTGAAGCTTTCTTT. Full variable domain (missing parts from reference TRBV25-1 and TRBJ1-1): EADIYQTPRYLVIGTGKKITLECSQTMGHDKMYWYQQDPGMELHLIHYSYGVNSTEKGDLSSESTVSRIRTEHFPLTLESARPSHTSQYLCASSRIAGTEAFFGQGTRLTVV.

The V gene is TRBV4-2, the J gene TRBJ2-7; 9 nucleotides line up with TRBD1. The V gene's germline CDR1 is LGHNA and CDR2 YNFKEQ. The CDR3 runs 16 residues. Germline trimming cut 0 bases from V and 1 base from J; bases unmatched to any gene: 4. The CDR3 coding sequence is TGTGCCAGCAGCCAAGATATAGGGACAGGGTCCTACGAGCAGTACTTC. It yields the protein CASSQDIGTGSYEQYF.

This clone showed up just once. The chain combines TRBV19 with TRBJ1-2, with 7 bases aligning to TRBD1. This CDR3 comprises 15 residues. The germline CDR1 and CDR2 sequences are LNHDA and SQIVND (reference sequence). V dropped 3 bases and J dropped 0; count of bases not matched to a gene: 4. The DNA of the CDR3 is TGTGCCAGTAGTATCCGGGACAGACCTAACTATGGCTACACCTTC. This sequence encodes CASSIRDRPNYGYTF.

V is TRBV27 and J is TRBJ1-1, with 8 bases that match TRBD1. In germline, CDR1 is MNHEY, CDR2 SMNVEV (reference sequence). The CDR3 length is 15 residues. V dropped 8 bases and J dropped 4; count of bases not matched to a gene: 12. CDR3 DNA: TGTGCCAGCTCGCGAGACGGACAGGGACTCACTGAAGCTTTCTTT. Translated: CASSRDGQGLTEAFF.

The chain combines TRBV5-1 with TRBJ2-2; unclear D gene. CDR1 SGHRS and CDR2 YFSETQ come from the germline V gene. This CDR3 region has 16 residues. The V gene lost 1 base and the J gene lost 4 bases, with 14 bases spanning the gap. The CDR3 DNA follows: TGCGCCAGCAGCTTGAAATTTCAGGTTGGCACCGGGGAGCTGTTTTTT. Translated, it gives CASSLKFQVGTGELFF.

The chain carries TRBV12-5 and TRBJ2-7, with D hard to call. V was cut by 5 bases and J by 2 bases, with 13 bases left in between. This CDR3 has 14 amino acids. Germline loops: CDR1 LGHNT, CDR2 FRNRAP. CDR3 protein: CASGAWAPPYEQYF. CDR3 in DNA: TGTGCTAGTGGTGCCTGGGCCCCCCCCTACGAGCAGTACTTC.

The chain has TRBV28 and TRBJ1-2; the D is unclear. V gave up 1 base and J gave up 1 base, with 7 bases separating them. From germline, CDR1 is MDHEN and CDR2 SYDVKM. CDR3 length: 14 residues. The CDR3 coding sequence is TGTGCCAGCAGTTTATTGTCCCTTAACTATGGCTACACCTTC. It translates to CASSLLSLNYGYTF.